This TCR beta chain was retrieved from a study of T-cell memory formation after mild COVID-19. Per germline, CDR1 LNHNV and CDR2 YYDKDF (reference sequence). The V end lost 3 bases, the J end lost 5 bases, and 6 bases lay between the germline ends. This CDR3 contains 12 residues. TCRdb redid the calling of the 5' RACE reads with MiXCR, one entry per CDR3 protein. The sample holds roughly 250,000 distinct CDR3 sequences; 16% are singletons and the top ten take around 23%. J is TRBJ2-3 and V is TRBV15; no definite D call. The clonotype originates from a man between 18 and 35 years old who had mild COVID-19 (a few samples of this study predate the infection). Cell type and time point are not known. Input material: PBMCs or a T cell subset sorted from them (not recorded which). The CDR3 loop is CATSSMGDTQYF. The CDR3 coding sequence is TGTGCCACCAGCAGCATGGGAGATACGCAGTATTTT.